This T cell receptor (beta chain) stems from a study of beta chain features in type 1 diabetes. Study-level points and caveats: Reads derived from cDNA could over-represent cells showing high TCR expression. It was not settled here whether HLA type affects TCRB rearrangement. Among patients with Type 1 diabetes, TCRB CDR3s were moderately but significantly shorter in every one of the four CD4+ subsets.

CDR1 is MNHEY, CDR2 SVGAGI, per germline. The CDR3 is made up of 14 amino acids. J gave up 6 bases and V 6 bases, and 5 bases lay outside the gene matches. As every portion of the isolated RNA was reverse transcribed, the sequencing read expressed TCRB transcripts. The read count averaged around 3.6 million across naive, central memory and regulatory T cell samples. Repertoires were generated with immunoSEQ multiplex PCR, while TCRdb's copy carries only in-frame clones and drops some. The table shows 150,000 or so clones, with 6.5% to 10% occurring only once. Purity of each sorted population was above 98%. This clone turned up a few times. Its target is not known.

This clonotype was obtained from a woman aged 18-29 years with type 1 diabetes. The V and J genes are TRBV6-5 and TRBJ1-4, with 9 positions matching TRBD1. Sequencing input: central memory CD4+ T cells from blood. The CDR3 region is CASSFRDRDEKLFF. DNA for the CDR3: TGTGCCAGCAGCTTCCGGGACAGGGATGAAAAACTGTTTTTT.